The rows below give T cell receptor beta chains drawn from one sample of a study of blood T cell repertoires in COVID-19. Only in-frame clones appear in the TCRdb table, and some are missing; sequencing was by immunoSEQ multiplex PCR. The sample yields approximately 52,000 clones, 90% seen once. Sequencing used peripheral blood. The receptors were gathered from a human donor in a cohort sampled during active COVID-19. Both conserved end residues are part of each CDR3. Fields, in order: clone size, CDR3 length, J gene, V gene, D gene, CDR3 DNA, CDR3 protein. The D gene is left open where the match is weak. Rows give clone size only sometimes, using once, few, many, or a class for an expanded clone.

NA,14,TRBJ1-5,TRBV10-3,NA,TGTGCCATCAGTGAGCAGGGTGGGTCGCAGCCCCAGCATTTT,CAISEQGGSQPQHF
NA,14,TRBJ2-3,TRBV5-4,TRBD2,TGTGCCAGCAGCTTGATAGCGGGAGAGGATACGCAGTATTTT,CASSLIAGEDTQYF
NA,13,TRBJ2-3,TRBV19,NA,TGTGCCAGTAGCGGGAGCCGGACAGATACGCAGTATTTT,CASSGSRTDTQYF
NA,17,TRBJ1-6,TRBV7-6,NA,TGTGCCAGCAGCCCCCTCGCCAGGGGCTCCTATAATTCACCCCTCCACTTT,CASSPLARGSYNSPLHF
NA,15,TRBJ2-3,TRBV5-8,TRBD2,TGTGCCAGCAGCCTCGGGAGGGCCCGCACAGATACGCAGTATTTT,CASSLGRARTDTQYF
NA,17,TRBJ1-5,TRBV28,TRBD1,TGTGCCAGCAGTTTCCTAGGGACAGGCAGAACAAATCAGCCCCAGCATTTT,CASSFLGTGRTNQPQHF
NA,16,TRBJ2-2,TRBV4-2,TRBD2,TGTGCCAGCAGCCTTCTCGGACTAGCGGCCACCGGGGAGCTGTTTTTT,CASSLLGLAATGELFF
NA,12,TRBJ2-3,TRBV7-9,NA,TGTGCCAGCAGCCCTAGCACAGATACGCAGTATTTT,CASSPSTDTQYF
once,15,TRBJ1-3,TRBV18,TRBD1,TGTGCCAGCTCACTTGGACAGGGTGGTGGAAACACCATATATTTT,CASSLGQGGGNTIYF
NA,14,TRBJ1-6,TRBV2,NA,TGTGCCAGCAGTGGGGCCAGGGAACGTTCACCCCTCCACTTT,CASSGARERSPLHF
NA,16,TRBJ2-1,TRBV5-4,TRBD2,TGTGCCAGCAGCTCCCCTGGGACTAGCGGCCTCAATGAGCAGTTCTTC,CASSSPGTSGLNEQFF
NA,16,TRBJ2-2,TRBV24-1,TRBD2,TGTGCCACCAGTGAGAGCGGGAGGGCCCCCACCGGGGAGCTGTTTTTT,CATSESGRAPTGELFF
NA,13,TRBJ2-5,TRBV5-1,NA,TGCGCCAGCAGCTTGGGACAGGTAGAGACCCAGTACTTC,CASSLGQVETQYF
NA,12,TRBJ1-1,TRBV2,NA,TGTGCCAGCAGTGAATGGGGGGCTGAAGCTTTCTTT,CASSEWGAEAFF
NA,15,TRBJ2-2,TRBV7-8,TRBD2,TGTGCCAGCAGCTCCCTAGCGGTATCCACCGGGGAGCTGTTTTTT,CASSSLAVSTGELFF
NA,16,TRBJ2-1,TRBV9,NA,TGTGCCAGCAGCCCAGACGAGAGCGGAAATTACAATGAGCAGTTCTTC,CASSPDESGNYNEQFF
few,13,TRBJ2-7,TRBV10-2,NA,TGCGCCACCACGGCGGGCCGACGGACCGAGCAGTACTTC,CATTAGRRTEQYF
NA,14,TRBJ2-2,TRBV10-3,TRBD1,TGTGCCACCCAGGGACAGGGTAGAACCGGGGAGCTGTTTTTT,CATQGQGRTGELFF
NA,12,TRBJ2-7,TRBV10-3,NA,TGTGCCATCAGTGTGGGCTCTTACGAGCAGTACTTC,CAISVGSYEQYF
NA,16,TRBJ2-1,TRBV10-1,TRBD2,TGCGCCAGCAGTGGTTGGACTAGCGGAACCTACAATGAGCAGTTCTTC,CASSGWTSGTYNEQFF
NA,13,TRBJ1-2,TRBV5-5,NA,TGTGCCAGCAGCTTTAACAGTGACTATGGCTACACCTTC,CASSFNSDYGYTF
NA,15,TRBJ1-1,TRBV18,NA,TGTGCCAGCTCACCGTTGGGGGCTGGGAACACTGAAGCTTTCTTT,CASSPLGAGNTEAFF
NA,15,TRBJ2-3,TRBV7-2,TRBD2,TGTGCCAGCAGCTTCCTACTAGCGGACACAGATACGCAGTATTTT,CASSFLLADTDTQYF
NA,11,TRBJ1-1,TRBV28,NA,TGTGCCAGCTCGCGGAACACTGAAGCTTTCTTT,CASSRNTEAFF
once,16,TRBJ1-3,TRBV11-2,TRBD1,TGTGCCAGCAGCTTAGAAGTTAGGGGGCTCGGAAACACCATATATTTT,CASSLEVRGLGNTIYF
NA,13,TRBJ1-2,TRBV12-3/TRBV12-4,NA,TGTGCCAGCAGTTTAGACACTAACTATGGCTACACCTTC,CASSLDTNYGYTF
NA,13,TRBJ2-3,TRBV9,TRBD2,TGTGCCAGCGCCGCGGGAGCGGCAGATACGCAGTATTTT,CASAAGAADTQYF
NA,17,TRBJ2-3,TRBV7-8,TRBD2,TGTGCCAGCAGCCGCCAGACTAGCGGGATAAGCACAGATACGCAGTATTTT,CASSRQTSGISTDTQYF
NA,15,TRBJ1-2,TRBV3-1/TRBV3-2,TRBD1,TGTGCCAGCAGCCAATTTAACAGGGGGAACTATGGCTACACCTTC,CASSQFNRGNYGYTF
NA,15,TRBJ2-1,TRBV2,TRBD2,TGTGCCAGCAGTGGCAGGGGAGCGGGAGCTGGTGAGCAGTTCTTC,CASSGRGAGAGEQFF
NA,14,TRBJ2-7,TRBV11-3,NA,TGTGCCAGCAGCTTAGGCAGGGCTTCGCGGGAGCAGTACTTC,CASSLGRASREQYF
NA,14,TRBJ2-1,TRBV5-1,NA,TGCGCCAGCAGCCTGGATGTGGCGGGGAATGAGCAGTTCTTC,CASSLDVAGNEQFF
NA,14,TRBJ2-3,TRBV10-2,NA,TGCGCCAGCACCAAGGGCGGGGTGGCAGATACGCAGTATTTT,CASTKGGVADTQYF
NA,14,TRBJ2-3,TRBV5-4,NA,TGTGCCAGCAGCTCACCGGGGGGCTCAGATACGCAGTATTTT,CASSSPGGSDTQYF
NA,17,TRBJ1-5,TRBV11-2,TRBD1,TGTGCCAGCAGCCAGGGGTCTGGGGGACAGGGCAATCAGCCCCAGCATTTT,CASSQGSGGQGNQPQHF
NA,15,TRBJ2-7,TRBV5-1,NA,TGCGCCAGCAGCTTGACAGGACAGAGCTCCTACGAGCAGTACTTC,CASSLTGQSSYEQYF
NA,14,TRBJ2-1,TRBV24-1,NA,TGTGCCACCAGTGCCTCCTCGCGGAGCAATGAGCAGTTCTTC,CATSASSRSNEQFF